This T cell receptor (beta chain) emerged from a study of CD8 T cells in Susac syndrome. The CDR3 covers 18 residues. The germline CDR1 and CDR2 sequences are MNHNS and SASEGT. J was trimmed by 0 bases and V by 7 bases; bases with no gene match: 9. Reverse transcription of about 0.5 to 1 ug RNA was carried out with random hexamers. Each CDR3 protein is one row after TCRdb ran MiXCR on the immunoSEQ multiplex PCR reads. Of about 130,000 distinct CDR3 sequences in the sample, roughly 95% were seen once. The chain is built from TRBV6-1 and TRBJ2-3; 14 bases are shared with TRBD2. This sequence was found in a human donor in good health. The sequenced sample consisted of CD4+ T cells from PBMCs. The CDR3 DNA reads as TGTGCCAGCACCCGGGACCGACTAGCGGGAGGGAGCACAGATACGCAGTATTTT. This codes for CASTRDRLAGGSTDTQYF.